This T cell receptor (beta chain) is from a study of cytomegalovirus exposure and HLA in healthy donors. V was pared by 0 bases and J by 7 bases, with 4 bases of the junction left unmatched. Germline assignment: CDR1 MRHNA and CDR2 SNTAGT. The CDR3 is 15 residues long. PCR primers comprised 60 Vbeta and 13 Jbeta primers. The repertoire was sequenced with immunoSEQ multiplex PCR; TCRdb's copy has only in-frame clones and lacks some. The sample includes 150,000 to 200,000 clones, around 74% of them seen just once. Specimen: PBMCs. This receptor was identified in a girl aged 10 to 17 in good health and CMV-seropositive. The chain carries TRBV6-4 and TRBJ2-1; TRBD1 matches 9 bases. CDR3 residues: CASSDSGTGSNEQFF. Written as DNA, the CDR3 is TGTGCCAGCAGTGACTCAGGGACAGGGTCAAATGAGCAGTTCTTC.